The T cell receptor (beta chain) described here comes from a study of T cells after yellow fever vaccination (dated by TCRdb to the late 2010s). Regarding the research as a whole: The SMART-Seq v4 Ultra Low Input RNA kit was used to prepare libraries from fractions with low cell numbers. To follow T-cell clones before and after both primary and booster YFV17D yellow fever vaccination, bulk TCR alpha and beta repertoires underwent longitudinal sequencing. Two healthy male donors, one aged 18 to 30 and one aged 30 to 40 years, were included in the cohort. Blood was drawn at multiple timepoints before and after primary and secondary immunization, with bulk PBMC replicates and cell subsets isolated.

V and J are trimmed by 1 base and 5 bases, and the gene matches miss 4 bases of the junction. The CDR3 runs 14 residues from the cysteine to the phenylalanine. Only the CDR3 region is kept as DNA, spanning 42 bases read in frame from base 1. The treatment or condition label on this specimen signifies: live attenuated yellow fever vaccine strain. Two biological replicates of bulk PBMCs were collected at each blood-draw timepoint. PBMCs were isolated from peripheral blood using a standard Ficoll-Paque protocol. RNA was extracted with TriZol from bulk PBMCs, CD4 and CD8 fractions, and dextramer-positive and dextramer-negative fractions. A word on this clonotype: The target of this receptor is not known. Base qualities are not at hand, and no much larger clone is one base apart.

TCR cDNA was made using 5'RACE template switching, a step that added a universal primer site and unique molecular identifiers. cDNA synthesis was primed from both the TCR alpha and TCR beta constant segments. Two PCR steps were used to amplify libraries, with sample barcodes and sequencing adapters being added in the second step. Sequencing of the libraries was done on either Illumina HiSeq 2500 (2x100 bp) or NovaSeq (2x150 bp). The original methods were these. MIGEC handled demultiplexing of reads and collapsing into UMI consensus sequences, while MiXCR performed V(D)J alignment. Using edgeR on replicate PBMC samples, clonotypes were called vaccine-responding if FDR was below 0.01 and the log2 fold change was above 5 up to day 15. CD4 or CD8 identity was assigned to each bulk clonotype according to whether the clonotype was present at higher abundance in the sequenced CD4 repertoire or the sequenced CD8 repertoire. TCRdb reworked the public reads: Q25 trimming with fastp, MiXCR clone assembly, productive beta chains retained. Rows merge per CDR3 protein into single entries with the most common DNA and genes. These V and J calls rely on TCRdb rather than the paper's analysis. The sample profile shows 500,000 to 700,000 distinct CDR3 sequences; over 15% of them were found once. The biggest ten clones account for around an eighth of the sample.

Broad study findings and their caveats: The secondary T-cell response was weaker than the primary response but faster, peaking on day 5 instead of day 15. Only two donors were included in the study, so the extent to which the findings can be generalized is limited. Computational filtering was required because FACS-sorted repertoires could contain abundant contaminating clonotypes from the bulk population. After the booster, most of the clones that had expanded following primary vaccination were detected again (roughly 97% of CD4 and around 87% of CD8), which suggests that memory was broadly maintained. A small fraction of clonotypes showed up in both the CD4 and CD8 compartments, probably as a result of convergent recombination.

This TCR came from a man aged 30-40 years who received the YFV17D yellow fever vaccine. The rearranged segments are TRBV12-3 or TRBV12-4 and TRBJ2-5; TRBD2 lines up with 7 middle nucleotides. The sample in question was PBMCs, obtained 15 days after the yellow fever booster vaccination. The nucleotides read TGTGCCAGCAGTTTAGGGTGGGAGGGGGAGACCCAGTACTTC. It codes for CASSLGWEGETQYF.